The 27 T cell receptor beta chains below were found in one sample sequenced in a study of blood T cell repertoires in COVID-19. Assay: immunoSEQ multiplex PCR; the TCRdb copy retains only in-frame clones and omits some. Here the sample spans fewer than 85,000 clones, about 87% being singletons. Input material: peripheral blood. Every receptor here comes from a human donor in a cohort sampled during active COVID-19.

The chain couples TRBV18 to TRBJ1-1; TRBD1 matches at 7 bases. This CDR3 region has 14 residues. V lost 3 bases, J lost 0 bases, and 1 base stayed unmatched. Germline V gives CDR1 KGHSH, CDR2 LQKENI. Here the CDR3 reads CASSPTGLNTEAFF. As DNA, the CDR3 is TGTGCCAGCTCACCGACAGGGCTGAACACTGAAGCTTTCTTT.

The chain's CDR3 is CASSITDSYNEQFF. The DNA of the CDR3 is TGTGCCAGTAGTATTACGGACAGCTACAATGAGCAGTTCTTC. The chain links TRBV19 to TRBJ2-1; the D gene is possibly TRBD1 (6 bases). CDR3 length: 14 amino acids. Between the trimmed V and J ends, which lost 3 bases and 3 bases, there was a span of 9 bases. In germline, CDR1 is LNHDA, CDR2 SQIVND (reference sequence).

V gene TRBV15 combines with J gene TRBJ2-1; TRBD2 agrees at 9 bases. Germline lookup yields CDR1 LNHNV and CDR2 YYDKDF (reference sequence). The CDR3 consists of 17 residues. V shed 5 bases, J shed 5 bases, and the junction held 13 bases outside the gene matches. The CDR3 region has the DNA TGTGCCACCAGCGACGGGGATTATAGCGGGGGTCACAATGAGCAGTTCTTC. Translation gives CATSDGDYSGGHNEQFF.

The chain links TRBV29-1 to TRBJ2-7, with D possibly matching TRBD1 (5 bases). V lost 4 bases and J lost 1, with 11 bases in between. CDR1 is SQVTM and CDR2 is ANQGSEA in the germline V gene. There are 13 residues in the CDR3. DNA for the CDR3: TGCAGCGTTGTGGGGCGGACATCCTACGAGCAGTACTTC. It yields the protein CSVVGRTSYEQYF.

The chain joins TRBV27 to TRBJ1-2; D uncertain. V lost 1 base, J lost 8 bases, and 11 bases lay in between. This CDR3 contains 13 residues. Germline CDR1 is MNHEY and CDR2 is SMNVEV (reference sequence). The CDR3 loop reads CASSLLAGNGYTF. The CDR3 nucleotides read TGTGCCAGCAGTTTATTAGCGGGGAACGGCTACACCTTC.

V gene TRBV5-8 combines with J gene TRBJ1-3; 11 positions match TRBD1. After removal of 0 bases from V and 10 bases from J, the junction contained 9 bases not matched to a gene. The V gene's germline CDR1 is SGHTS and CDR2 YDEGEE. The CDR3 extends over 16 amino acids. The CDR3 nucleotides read TGTGCCAGCAGCTTGGGAGCTACGGGACAGGGGGTAACCATATATTTT. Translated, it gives CASSLGATGQGVTIYF.

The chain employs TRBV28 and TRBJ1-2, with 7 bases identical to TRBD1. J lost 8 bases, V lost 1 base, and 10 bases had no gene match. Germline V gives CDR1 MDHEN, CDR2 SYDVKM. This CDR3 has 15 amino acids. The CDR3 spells CASSLYDREEKGYTF. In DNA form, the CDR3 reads TGTGCCAGCAGTTTATACGACAGGGAGGAGAAAGGCTACACCTTC.

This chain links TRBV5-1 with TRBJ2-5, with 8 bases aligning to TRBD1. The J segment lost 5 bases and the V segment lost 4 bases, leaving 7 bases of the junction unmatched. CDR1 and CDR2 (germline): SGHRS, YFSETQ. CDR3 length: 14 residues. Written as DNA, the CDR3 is TGCGCCAGCAGCCCCGGGACAGGCGGGGAGACCCAGTACTTC. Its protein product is CASSPGTGGETQYF.

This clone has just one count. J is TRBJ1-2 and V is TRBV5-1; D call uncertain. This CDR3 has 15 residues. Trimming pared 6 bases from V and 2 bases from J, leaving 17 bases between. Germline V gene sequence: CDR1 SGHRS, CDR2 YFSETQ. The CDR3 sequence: CASKMTSRGNYGYTF. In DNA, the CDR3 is TGCGCCAGCAAAATGACGTCTCGAGGCAACTATGGCTACACCTTC.

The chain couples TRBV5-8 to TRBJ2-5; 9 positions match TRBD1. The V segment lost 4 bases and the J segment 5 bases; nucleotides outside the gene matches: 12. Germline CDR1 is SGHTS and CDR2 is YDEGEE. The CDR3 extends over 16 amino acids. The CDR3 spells CASSKAGQGESETQYF. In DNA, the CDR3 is TGTGCCAGCAGCAAGGCGGGACAGGGCGAGTCCGAGACCCAGTACTTC.

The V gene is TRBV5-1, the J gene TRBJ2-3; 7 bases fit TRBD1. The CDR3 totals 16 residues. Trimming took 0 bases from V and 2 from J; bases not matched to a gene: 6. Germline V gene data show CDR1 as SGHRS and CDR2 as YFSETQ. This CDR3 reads CASSLGRGTPTDTQYF. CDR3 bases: TGCGCCAGCAGCTTGGGCAGGGGGACACCCACAGATACGCAGTATTTT.

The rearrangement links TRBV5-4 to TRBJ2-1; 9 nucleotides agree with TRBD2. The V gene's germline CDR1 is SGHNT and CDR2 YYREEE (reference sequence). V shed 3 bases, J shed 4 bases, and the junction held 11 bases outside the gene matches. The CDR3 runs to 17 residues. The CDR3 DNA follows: TGTGCCAGCAGCTCCGTAGGGTTAGCGGGAGTGTACAATGAGCAGTTCTTC. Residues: CASSSVGLAGVYNEQFF.

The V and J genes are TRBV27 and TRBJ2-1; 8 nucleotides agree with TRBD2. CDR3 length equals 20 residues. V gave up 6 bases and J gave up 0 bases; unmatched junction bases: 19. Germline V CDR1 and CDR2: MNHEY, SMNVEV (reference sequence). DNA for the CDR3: TGTGCCAGCAGACCCAAACCCCCTGGGCTAGCGGGCTTCTCCTACAATGAGCAGTTCTTC. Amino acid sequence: CASRPKPPGLAGFSYNEQFF.

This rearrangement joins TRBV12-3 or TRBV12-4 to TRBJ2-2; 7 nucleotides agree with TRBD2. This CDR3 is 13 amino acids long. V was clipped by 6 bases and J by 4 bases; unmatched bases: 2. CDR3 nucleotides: TGTGCCAGCAGGACTAGCATCACCGGGGAGCTGTTTTTT. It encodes CASRTSITGELFF.

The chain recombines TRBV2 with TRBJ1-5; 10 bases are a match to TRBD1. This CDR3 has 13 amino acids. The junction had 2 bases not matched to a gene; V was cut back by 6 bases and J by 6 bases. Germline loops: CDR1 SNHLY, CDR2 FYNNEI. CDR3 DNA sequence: TGTGCCAGCAGGACAGGGGGCGGTCAGCCCCAGCATTTT. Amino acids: CASRTGGGQPQHF.

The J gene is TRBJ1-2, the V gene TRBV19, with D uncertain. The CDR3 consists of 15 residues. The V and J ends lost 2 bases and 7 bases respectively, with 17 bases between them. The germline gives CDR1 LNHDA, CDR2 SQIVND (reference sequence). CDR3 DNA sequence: TGTGCCAGTAGTATAAGCGCGGATGGCTCTATTGGCTACACCTTC. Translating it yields CASSISADGSIGYTF.

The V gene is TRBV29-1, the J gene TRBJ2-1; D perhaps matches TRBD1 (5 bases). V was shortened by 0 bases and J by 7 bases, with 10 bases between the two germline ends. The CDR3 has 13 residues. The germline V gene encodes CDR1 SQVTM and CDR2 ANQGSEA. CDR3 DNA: TGCAGCGTTGAAGATCTACAGGTTAATGAGCAGTTCTTC. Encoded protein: CSVEDLQVNEQFF.

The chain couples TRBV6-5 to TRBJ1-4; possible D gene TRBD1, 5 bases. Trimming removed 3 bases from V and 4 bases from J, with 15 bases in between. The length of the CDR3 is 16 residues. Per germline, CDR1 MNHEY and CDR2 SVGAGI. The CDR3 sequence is CASSYTLGVGNEKLFF. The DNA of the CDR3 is TGTGCCAGCAGTTATACTCTAGGGGTTGGTAATGAAAAACTGTTTTTT.

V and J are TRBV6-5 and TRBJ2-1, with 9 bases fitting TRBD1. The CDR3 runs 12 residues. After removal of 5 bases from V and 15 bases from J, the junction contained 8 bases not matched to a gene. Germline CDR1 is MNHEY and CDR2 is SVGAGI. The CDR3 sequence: CASSPSRDRAFF. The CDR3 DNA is TGTGCCAGCAGTCCCTCAAGGGACAGGGCGTTCTTC.

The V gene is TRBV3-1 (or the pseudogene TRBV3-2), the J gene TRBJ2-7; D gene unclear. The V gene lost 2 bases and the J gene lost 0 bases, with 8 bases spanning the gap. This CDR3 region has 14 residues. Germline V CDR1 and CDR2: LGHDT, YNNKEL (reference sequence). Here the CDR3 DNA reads TGTGCCAGCAGCCAACTTCTAGGCTCCTACGAGCAGTACTTC. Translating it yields CASSQLLGSYEQYF.

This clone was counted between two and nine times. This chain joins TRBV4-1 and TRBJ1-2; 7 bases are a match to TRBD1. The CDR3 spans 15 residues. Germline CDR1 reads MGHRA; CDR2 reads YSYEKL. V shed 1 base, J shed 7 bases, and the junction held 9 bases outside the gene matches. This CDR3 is CASSQGPDRDSGYTF. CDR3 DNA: TGCGCCAGCAGCCAAGGGCCAGACAGGGATTCTGGCTACACCTTC.

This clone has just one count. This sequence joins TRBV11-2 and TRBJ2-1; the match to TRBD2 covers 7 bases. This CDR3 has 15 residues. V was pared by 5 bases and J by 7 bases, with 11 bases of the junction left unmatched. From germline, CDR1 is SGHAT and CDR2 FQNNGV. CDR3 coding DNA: TGTGCCAGCAGCATCCCTGGGGGGGGTCGGAATGAGCAGTTCTTC. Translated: CASSIPGGGRNEQFF.

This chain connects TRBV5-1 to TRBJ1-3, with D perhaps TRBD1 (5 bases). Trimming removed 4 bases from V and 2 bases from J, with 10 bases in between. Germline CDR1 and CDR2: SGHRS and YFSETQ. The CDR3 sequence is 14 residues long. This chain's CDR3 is CASSPAGAGNTIYF. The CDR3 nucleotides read TGCGCCAGCAGCCCCGCGGGGGCTGGAAACACCATATATTTT.

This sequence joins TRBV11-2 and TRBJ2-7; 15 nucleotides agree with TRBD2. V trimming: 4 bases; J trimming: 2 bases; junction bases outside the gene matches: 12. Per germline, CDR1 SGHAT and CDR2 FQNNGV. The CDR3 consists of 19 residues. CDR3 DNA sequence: TGTGCCAGCAGCTCGAAGGGGACTAGCGGGAGGTTTACGACCTACGAGCAGTACTTC. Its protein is CASSSKGTSGRFTTYEQYF.

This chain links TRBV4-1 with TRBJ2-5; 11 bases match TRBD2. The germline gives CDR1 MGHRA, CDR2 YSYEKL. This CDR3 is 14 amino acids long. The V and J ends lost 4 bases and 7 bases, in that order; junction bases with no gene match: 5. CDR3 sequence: CASSPTSGVRTQYF. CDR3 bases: TGCGCCAGCAGCCCGACTAGCGGGGTTCGGACCCAGTACTTC.

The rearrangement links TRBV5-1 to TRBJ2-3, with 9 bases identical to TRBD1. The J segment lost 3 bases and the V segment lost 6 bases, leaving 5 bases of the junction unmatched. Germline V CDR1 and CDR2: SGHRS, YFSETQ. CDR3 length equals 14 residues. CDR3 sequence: CASKSGTGTDTQYF. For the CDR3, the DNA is TGCGCCAGCAAATCCGGGACAGGGACAGATACGCAGTATTTT.

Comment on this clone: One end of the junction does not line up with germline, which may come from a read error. CDR3 region: CARSQGRGAGNEQFF. CDR3 sequence (DNA): TGCGCCCGCAGCCAAGGGCGGGGGGCGGGGAATGAGCAGTTCTTC. V gene TRBV5-1 combines with J gene TRBJ2-1; 8 bases agree with TRBD2. Germline CDR1 SGHRS, CDR2 YFSETQ. This CDR3 comprises 15 residues.